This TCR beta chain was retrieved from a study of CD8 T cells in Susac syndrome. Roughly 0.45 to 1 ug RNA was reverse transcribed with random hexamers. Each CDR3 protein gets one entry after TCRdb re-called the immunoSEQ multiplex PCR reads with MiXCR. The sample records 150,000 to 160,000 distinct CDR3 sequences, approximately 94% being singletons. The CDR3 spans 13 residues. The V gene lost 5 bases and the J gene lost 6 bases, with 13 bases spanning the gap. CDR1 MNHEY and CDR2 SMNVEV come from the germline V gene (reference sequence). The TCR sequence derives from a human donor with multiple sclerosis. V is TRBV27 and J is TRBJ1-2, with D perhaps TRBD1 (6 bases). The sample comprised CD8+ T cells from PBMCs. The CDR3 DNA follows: TGTGCCAGCAGTCCCCGACAGGCTCATGGCTACACCTTC. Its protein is CASSPRQAHGYTF.